The source of this T cell receptor beta chain is a study of OX40 agonist ivuxolimab in advanced cancers. Study-level background: Of the patients, three showed partial responses, one with hepatocellular carcinoma and two with cutaneous melanoma.

The length of the CDR3 is 15 residues. Germline trimming cut 3 bases from V and 3 bases from J; bases unmatched to any gene: 5. Germline V CDR1 and CDR2: SEHNR, FQNEAQ (reference sequence). Sequenced by immunoSEQ multiplex PCR; TCRdb stores in-frame clones only, minus some. The table has about 58,000 clones, roughly nine tenths seen once. The sequencing used CD4+ or CD8+ T cells sorted from blood, collected in a trial of the OX40 agonist ivuxolimab. This chain uses TRBV7-9 with TRBJ2-1, with 7 bases that match TRBD2. The source is an adult with an advanced solid tumor such as melanoma, head and neck, liver or kidney cancer. CDR3 in amino acids: CASSLSGVGYNEQFF. The CDR3 DNA is TGTGCCAGCAGCTTGAGCGGGGTGGGCTACAATGAGCAGTTCTTC.